This T cell receptor beta chain stems from a study of blood T cell repertoires in COVID-19. The wider study: Researchers got acute and convalescent COVID-19 samples from the United States, Italy and Spain. PBMCs, B-cell-depleted T cells, or T cells were the source of the cDNA or gDNA that made up the material.

The CDR3 extends over 14 amino acids. Looked up from germline, CDR1 is MNHEY and CDR2 is SVGAGI. The V and J ends lost 6 bases and 4 bases, in that order; junction bases with no gene match: 9. In the original processing: Nucleated cell counts were estimated from reference gene primer amplification. Clones were read by immunoSEQ multiplex PCR, and TCRdb kept only the in-frame ones, dropping some. V and J calls and clone size are given by that table; D and trimming were obtained from the DNA. The table shows about 81,000 clones, with approximately 78% occurring only once. The V gene is TRBV6-5, the J gene TRBJ2-7; 7 bases are a match to TRBD1. Sequenced input: peripheral blood. This sequence originates from a human donor in a cohort sampled during active COVID-19. The CDR3 DNA is TGTGCCAGCAGGCTCCCGGGACAGCCTTACGAGCAGTACTTC. Its translation is CASRLPGQPYEQYF.